This T cell receptor beta chain was captured by sequencing in a study of blood T cell repertoires in COVID-19 (dated by TCRdb to the early 2020s). Background for the entire study: The collaborator samples originated in the United States, Italy and Spain and spanned the acute and convalescent phases of COVID-19. The prospective study material was composed of cDNA or gDNA derived from T cells, B-cell-depleted T cells, or PBMCs. Subjects who had been exposed to COVID-19, were actively infected with it, or had recovered from it provided the deeply sampled blood TCRbeta repertoires that made up the dataset. A freely available public database, intended as a resource for researchers studying the immune response to SARS-CoV-2, is where the repertoires were released. The samples were drawn from the first 160 participants of the ongoing ImmuneRACE study and from roughly 1,300 subjects provided by 6 global collaborators. Nearly every sample came with metadata listing a de-identified subject ID, COVID-19 status, age in years and sex. Where available, HLA class I and class II types were taken from metadata supplied by the sample provider and were not determined by assay-based typing. The full study reports these points: The quantity of clinical and demographic metadata differed by source and by participant and was supplied without curation.

TCRbeta CDR3 regions were amplified from genomic DNA by means of the immunoSEQ Assay, a bias-controlled multiplex PCR. The published analysis was carried out like this. Within the assay, amplification of reference gene primers was used to estimate how many nucleated cells each sample contained. To quantify the absolute abundance of each unique TCRbeta CDR3 rearrangement, sequence reads were collapsed and filtered. For each sample, productive Simpson clonality was calculated as the square root of Simpson's diversity index over productive rearrangements. This is the immuneACCESS table as TCRdb keeps it, with only in-frame sequences that have V and J called. A part of the clones is gone; compared with another copy, unresolved V genes explain less than half, and the rest is unexplained. V, J and clone size derive from that table, while D and trimming were established from the DNA sequence. For this sample the table gives 150,000 or so clones, of which over 90% were detected only once. Of the sample, 0.5% to 0.65% is held by the ten largest clones.

Of note for this clone: The antigen it recognizes is unknown. Base qualities were left out, and no much larger clone turns up one base away.

Each collaborating institution followed its own protocols to collect whole blood in K2EDTA tubes. For TCRbeta analysis, collaborator samples were shipped as frozen whole blood, as isolated PBMCs, or as DNA extracted from either sample type. CDR1 and CDR2, looked up from the germline V gene, are SNHLY and FYNNEI. Measured from the cysteine to the phenylalanine, the CDR3 is 14 residues long. Just the 42-base CDR3 DNA is kept, in frame starting at base 1. V is clipped by 0 bases and J by 6 bases, and the sequence between their germline boundaries is 9 bases long. This sequence uses TRBV2 and TRBJ2-1; the D gene lacks a confident call. The origin of this receptor is a man aged 50 to 60 with acute or convalescent COVID-19. Sequences were obtained from peripheral blood. CDR3 reads: CASSEAMGFNEQFF. The DNA sequence reads TGTGCCAGCAGTGAAGCCATGGGCTTCAATGAGCAGTTCTTC.